A single sample gave rise to the 19 T cell receptor beta chains below, sequenced in a study of blood T cells in healthy people across ages (dated by TCRdb to about 2015). Libraries came from 5' RACE. This sample was sequenced with an Illumina HiSeq 2500. The second PCR ran for about 6 to 12 cycles and used a J-beta primer mix along with a sample-barcoded 5' primer. TCRdb passed the public sequencing reads through fastp at Q25 and MiXCR, retaining productive beta sequences. When rows share a CDR3 protein, they turn into one entry using the most common DNA and genes. The sample includes roughly 900,000 distinct CDR3 sequences, with 29% observed a single time. 15% to 20% of the sample is in the top ten clones. The sequencing sample was made of blood. These receptors were collected from a woman older than 75 in good health.

This clonotype was counted at least ten times. J is TRBJ2-3 and V is TRBV5-1; a weak D match, TRBD2 (6 bases). CDR1 SGHRS and CDR2 YFSETQ come from the germline V gene. The CDR3 spans 16 residues. V was cut by 4 bases and J by 0 bases, with 15 bases left in between. The CDR3 region has the DNA TGCGCCAGCAGCGGAGGGGTTCGGGGTAGCACAGATACGCAGTATTTT. Residues: CASSGGVRGSTDTQYF.

The chain uses TRBV24-1 and TRBJ2-1; D perhaps matches TRBD2 (6 bases). V lost 0 bases and J 0 bases, leaving 11 bases between the germline ends. The CDR3 has 17 amino acids. Germline-derived CDR1 and CDR2 are KGHDR and SFDVKD. The CDR3 here is CATSDLIAVHSYNEQFF. CDR3 nucleotide sequence: TGTGCCACCAGTGATTTGATAGCGGTTCACTCCTACAATGAGCAGTTCTTC.

This clonotype has a count of ten or more. V and J are TRBV12-3 or TRBV12-4 and TRBJ1-6; 10 positions match TRBD1. J lost 8 bases, V lost 3 bases, and 4 bases had no gene match. This CDR3 has 15 residues. As DNA, the CDR3 is TGTGCCAGCAGTTTTTCCGGGACAGGGGATTCACCCCTCCACTTT. Its translation is CASSFSGTGDSPLHF.

Regarding this clonotype: One end of the junction does not line up with germline, which may come from a read error. The chain joins TRBV24-1 to TRBJ1-1; D unclear. In germline, CDR1 is KGHDR, CDR2 SFDVKD. This CDR3 contains 13 residues. The CDR3 protein is CAASGFPYTEAFF. The CDR3 bases are TGTGCCGCCAGTGGGTTCCCCTACACTGAAGCTTTCTTT.

This clonotype was recorded a few times. The V and J genes are TRBV27 and TRBJ2-4; TRBD2 might be the D (6 bases). The CDR3 runs 14 residues. The V and J ends lost 7 bases and 8 bases respectively, with 18 bases between them. Per the germline V gene, CDR1 is MNHEY and CDR2 is SMNVEV (reference sequence). The CDR3 coding sequence is TGTGCCAGCAAGGGTGGAGGGGACGTGGACATTCAGTACTTC. Protein sequence: CASKGGGDVDIQYF.

This clonotype was detected only a few times. Given a much more abundant clone one base away, this may be a read error. The rearrangement joins TRBV4-3 to TRBJ2-1; weak D call: TRBD1 (6 bases). Trimming removed 0 bases from V and 8 bases from J, with 14 bases in between. CDR1 and CDR2 from the germline V gene are LGHNA and YSLEER. The length of the CDR3 is 15 residues. CDR3 loop: CASSQDKDRYDEQFF. CDR3 nucleotides: TGCGCCAGCAGCCAAGACAAAGACAGGTACGATGAGCAGTTCTTC.

This clonotype occurred many times. V is TRBV24-1 and J is TRBJ2-5; D call uncertain. Germline CDR1 KGHDR, CDR2 SFDVKD. The CDR3 has 14 amino acids. V was pared by 5 bases and J by 2 bases, with 11 bases between. The CDR3 DNA reads TGTGCCACCAGTGGTCCCGGGTTTCAAGAGACCCAGTACTTC. Amino acid sequence: CATSGPGFQETQYF.

This clonotype was recorded a few times. This sequence joins TRBV30 and TRBJ1-6; D unclear. The germline gives CDR1 GTSNPN, CDR2 SVGIG (reference sequence). Trimming removed 0 bases from V and 6 bases from J, with 9 bases in between. The length of the CDR3 is 14 residues. This CDR3 is CAWSVGPINSPLHF. CDR3 sequence (DNA): TGTGCCTGGAGTGTAGGTCCGATTAATTCACCCCTCCACTTT.

The chain couples TRBV20-1 to TRBJ1-2; tentatively, D is TRBD1 (6 bases). Trimming removed 4 bases at V and 4 bases at J, with 16 bases between. The CDR3 is made up of 14 amino acids. CDR1 and CDR2 (germline): DFQATT, SNEGSKA (reference sequence). This CDR3 reads CSAISDSTIYGYTF. Written as DNA, the CDR3 is TGCAGTGCTATTTCGGACAGCACTATCTATGGCTACACCTTC.

The sample holds a few counts of this clonotype. The chain has TRBV6-2 or TRBV6-3 and TRBJ1-1; D might be TRBD1 (5 bases). The CDR3 is made up of 14 amino acids. Trimming took off 5 bases at V and 0 bases at J, with 10 bases between the two ends. Germline V gives CDR1 MNHEY, CDR2 SVGEGT. CDR3 region: CASSRGTVNTEAFF. The CDR3 coding sequence is TGTGCCAGCAGTCGCGGGACTGTGAACACTGAAGCTTTCTTT.

This clonotype was observed at least ten times. This chain joins TRBV21-1 and TRBJ2-7; the table gives TRBD1 as D, unverified against the DNA. TRBV21-1 counts as a pseudogene. This CDR3 has 13 amino acids. CDR3 DNA sequence: TGTGCCAGCAGCTTCTCGACAGGTAACGAGCAGTACTTC. This sequence encodes CASSFSTGNEQYF.

In its sample, this clonotype was seen a few times. The chain carries TRBV11-2 and TRBJ1-1, with D uncertain. Germline-derived CDR1 and CDR2 are SGHAT and FQNNGV. V was shortened by 3 bases and J by 7 bases, with 12 bases between the two germline ends. The CDR3 totals 13 residues. CDR3 in DNA: TGTGCCAGCAGCTTCCGTCAGACGGGTGAAGCTTTCTTT. Amino acid sequence: CASSFRQTGEAFF.

The chain couples TRBV7-9 to TRBJ1-1; 7 positions agree with TRBD1. Germline V gene data show CDR1 as SEHNR and CDR2 as FQNEAQ (reference sequence). V lost 6 bases and J lost 7; bases outside the gene matches: 8. The CDR3 sequence is 13 residues long. The CDR3 region has the DNA TGTGCCAGCAGTGACAGGGATACGAGTGAAGCTTTCTTT. This codes for CASSDRDTSEAFF.

This clonotype showed up many times. The V gene is TRBV5-1, the J gene TRBJ2-5; 7 nucleotides match TRBD2. CDR3 length: 14 residues. The junction had 3 bases not matched to a gene; V was cut back by 2 bases and J by 2 bases. Germline V CDR1 and CDR2: SGHRS, YFSETQ. The CDR3 sequence: CASSLERGQETQYF. The CDR3 nucleotides read TGCGCCAGCAGCTTAGAGCGGGGACAAGAGACCCAGTACTTC.

Details on this clonotype: A read error may be the cause here, since a much bigger clone is one base away. This chain joins TRBV5-1 and TRBJ2-5; 11 positions agree with TRBD1. With 4 bases clipped from V and 3 bases from J, the junction kept 5 bases outside the gene matches. Germline V CDR1 and CDR2: SGHRS, YFSETQ. The CDR3 sequence is 15 residues long. The CDR3 region is CASSGAGQGEETQYF. CDR3 DNA: TGCGCCAGCAGCGGGGCGGGACAGGGGGAAGAGACCCAGTACTTC.

About this clonotype: One end of the junction fails to match germline, which may point to a read error. The chain uses TRBV7-9 and TRBJ2-6; no reliable D call. Germline V gene sequence: CDR1 SEHNR, CDR2 FQNEAQ (reference sequence). The CDR3 runs 17 residues. CDR3 bases: TGTGCCAGCAACTTATCCCCGGCGGTTACCGGGGCCAACGTCCTGACTTTC. It is translated as CASNLSPAVTGANVLTF.

Concerning this clonotype itself: A much larger clone differs by one base, so this may be a read error. The V call is TRBV11-2, the J call TRBJ2-7; D is unclear. From germline, CDR1 is SGHAT and CDR2 FQNNGV. This CDR3 region has 14 residues. The germline V and J ends were trimmed by 4 bases and 7 bases, with 17 bases remaining between them. The CDR3 protein is CASSSILPNNEQYF. The CDR3 DNA is TGTGCCAGCAGCTCGATACTGCCCAACAATGAGCAGTACTTC.

This clonotype was seen repeatedly, ten times or more. The V gene is TRBV5-1, the J gene TRBJ2-1; TRBD1 matches 7 bases. From germline, CDR1 is SGHRS and CDR2 YFSETQ. CDR3 size: 17 residues. V shed 0 bases, J shed 4 bases, and the junction held 10 bases outside the gene matches. CDR3 DNA sequence: TGCGCCAGCAGCTTGGACAGGGGTCCGCTAACATACAATGAGCAGTTCTTC. Translated: CASSLDRGPLTYNEQFF.

The chain recombines TRBV20-1 with TRBJ1-2; a possible D gene is TRBD1 (6 bases). V was clipped by 3 bases and J by 1 base, with 18 bases between them. This CDR3 contains 16 residues. Germline lookup yields CDR1 DFQATT and CDR2 SNEGSKA (reference sequence). CDR3 region: CSASGGQGSDNYGYTF. The CDR3 DNA reads as TGCAGTGCTAGCGGGGGGCAAGGCAGTGATAACTATGGCTACACCTTC.